The 15 T cell receptor beta chains presented below share a single source sample, sequenced in a study of blood T cells in healthy people across ages. A second PCR of 7 to 11 cycles used a sample-barcoded 5' primer and a J-beta primer mix. TCRdb re-called the 5' RACE reads with MiXCR, one entry per CDR3 protein. The data contain about 1,800,000 distinct CDR3 sequences, about 30% of them singletons. Material: blood. All receptors come from a woman aged 25 to 39 in good health.

Written as DNA, the CDR3 is TGTGCCAGCAGTACTATTATGGGGGGGACCCAGTACTTC. As protein: CASSTIMGGTQYF. The chain couples TRBV2 to TRBJ2-5; D is perhaps TRBD2 (6 bases). The CDR3 has 13 amino acids. Germline loops: CDR1 SNHLY, CDR2 FYNNEI. The V gene lost 5 bases and the J gene lost 7 bases, with 14 bases spanning the gap.

This clonotype has only a few counts. A read error is possible here, since a much larger clone lies one base away. V gene TRBV7-9 combines with J gene TRBJ2-4; TRBD1 might be the D (6 bases). The CDR3 loop spans 12 amino acids. CDR1 and CDR2 from the germline V gene are SEHNR and FQNEAQ (reference sequence). Here the CDR3 reads CASSPQGNIRYF. CDR3 bases: TGTGCCAGCAGCCCACAGGGAAACATTCGGTACTTC.

This clonotype has only one observation. The chain has TRBV6-5 and TRBJ1-3; D gene uncertain. From germline, CDR1 is MNHEY and CDR2 SVGAGI. The CDR3 extends over 14 amino acids. V lost 6 bases, J lost 0 bases, and 9 bases lay in between. CDR3 in amino acids: CASSLHRSGNTIYF. In DNA, the CDR3 is TGTGCCAGCAGCCTACATCGCTCTGGAAACACCATATATTTT.

The CDR3 sequence is CASSKRWVTEQYF. The CDR3 DNA reads as TGTGCCAGCAGCAAACGGTGGGTTACCGAGCAGTACTTC. The chain is built from TRBV5-5 and TRBJ2-4, with unresolved D. The DNA matches TRBJ2-7 better at its end, which makes the J call doubtful. The germline V gene has CDR1 SGHKS and CDR2 YYEKEE (reference sequence). The CDR3 is 13 residues long.

J is TRBJ1-3 and V is TRBV28; D may be TRBD1 (5 bases). Germline lookup yields CDR1 MDHEN and CDR2 SYDVKM. V lost 0 bases and J 2 bases, leaving 11 bases between the germline ends. The CDR3 spans 16 residues. CDR3 DNA sequence: TGTGCCAGCAGTTTATGGGGTCAGGGAACTGGAAACACCATATATTTT. It specifies CASSLWGQGTGNTIYF.

The chain is built from TRBV11-2 and TRBJ2-5; possible D gene TRBD2, 6 bases. Trimming stripped 4 bases from V and 6 bases from J, with 9 bases between. Germline V CDR1 and CDR2: SGHAT, FQNNGV. The CDR3 length is 12 residues. DNA of the CDR3: TGTGCCAGCAGCTGGGGGAGGAAGACCCAGTACTTC. Amino acid sequence: CASSWGRKTQYF.

The genes are TRBV9 and TRBJ2-1; 9 bases agree with TRBD1. Germline V CDR1 and CDR2: SGDLS, YYNGEE. This CDR3 is built from 15 residues. V lost 3 bases and J lost 7; bases outside the gene matches: 8. Here the CDR3 DNA reads TGTGCCAGCAGCGGTCGGGACAGGGCGATAAATGAGCAGTTCTTC. Its translation is CASSGRDRAINEQFF.

This clonotype was picked up one time. V and J are TRBV5-1 and TRBJ2-1; TRBD2 agrees at 7 bases. CDR1 and CDR2 from the germline V gene are SGHRS and YFSETQ. The CDR3 is 16 amino acids. V lost 4 bases and J lost 10; bases outside the gene matches: 17. The CDR3 DNA sequence: TGCGCCAGCAGCCGCCTGGGAGGGCGCTCCTACGACGAGCAGTTCTTC. Its translation: CASSRLGGRSYDEQFF.

This chain joins TRBV20-1 and TRBJ1-2; D gene ambiguous. The V gene lost 4 bases and the J gene lost 4 bases, with 10 bases spanning the gap. The germline V gene encodes CDR1 DFQATT and CDR2 SNEGSKA (reference sequence). There are 12 residues in the CDR3. The CDR3 region is CSANSGLYGYTF. The DNA of the CDR3 is TGCAGTGCTAACTCAGGTCTCTATGGCTACACCTTC.

The table lists this clonotype with a few counts. The V and J genes are TRBV4-1 and TRBJ1-2; D may be TRBD1 (6 bases). This CDR3 has 18 amino acids. V shed 0 bases and J shed 6 bases, with 23 bases lying between them. Looked up from germline, CDR1 is MGHRA and CDR2 is YSYEKL. The CDR3 is CASSQDPRGRSGPHGYTF. CDR3 bases: TGCGCCAGCAGCCAAGATCCCCGGGGGCGGTCGGGGCCCCATGGCTACACCTTC.

To note about this clonotype: A much larger clone sits a single nucleotide away, making a read error possible. The chain has TRBV29-1 and TRBJ2-6; TRBD1 might be the D (5 bases). The germline V gene encodes CDR1 SQVTM and CDR2 ANQGSEA. This CDR3 is built from 14 residues. The CDR3 loop reads CSVDGFSGANVRTF. CDR3 in DNA: TGCAGCGTTGACGGGTTCTCTGGGGCCAACGTCCGGACTTTC.

At least ten counts were recorded for this clonotype. The chain's CDR3 is CAISGFGGQETQYF. DNA for the CDR3: TGTGCCATCAGTGGTTTCGGGGGTCAAGAGACCCAGTACTTC. The V gene is TRBV10-3, the J gene TRBJ2-5; the D gene is possibly TRBD2 (6 bases). V was shortened by 4 bases and J by 2 bases, with 11 bases between the two germline ends. This CDR3 has 14 residues. Germline-derived CDR1 and CDR2 are ENHRY and SYGVKD.

The CDR3 sequence: CASRSHRTRNNEQYF. The CDR3 DNA reads TGTGCCAGCAGGTCCCACCGGACTAGAAACAATGAGCAGTACTTC. This sequence joins TRBV6-2 or TRBV6-3 and TRBJ2-4; TRBD2 agrees at 7 bases. There are 15 residues in the CDR3. In germline, CDR1 is MNHEY, CDR2 SVGEGT. The V segment lost 6 bases and the J segment 13 bases; nucleotides outside the gene matches: 18.

This clonotype has only a few counts. The chain recombines TRBV18 with TRBJ1-2; a weak D match, TRBD1 (5 bases). The V end was cut by 2 bases, the J end by 3 bases, with 19 bases between. The CDR3 extends over 17 amino acids. Germline CDR1 and CDR2: KGHSH and LQKENI. The CDR3 coding sequence is TGTGCCAGCTCACCAGTGAGACAGCTCCCCGACGACTATGGCTACACCTTC. Amino acids: CASSPVRQLPDDYGYTF. The complete variable domain, with remaining parts taken from reference TRBV18 and TRBJ1-2, reads NAGVMQNPRHLVRRRGQEARLRCSPMKGHSHVYWYRQLPEEGLKFMVYLQKENIIDESGMPKERFSAEFPKEGPSILRIQQVVRGDSAAYFCASSPVRQLPDDYGYTFGSGTRLTVV.

The chain combines TRBV7-2 with TRBJ2-1; 8 nucleotides line up with TRBD2. The CDR3 has 13 amino acids. From germline, CDR1 is SGHTA and CDR2 FQGNSA. V trimming: 11 bases; J trimming: 3 bases; junction bases outside the gene matches: 6. The CDR3 sequence: CASAGGNYNEQFF. The CDR3 DNA reads as TGTGCCTCTGCGGGGGGAAACTACAATGAGCAGTTCTTC.